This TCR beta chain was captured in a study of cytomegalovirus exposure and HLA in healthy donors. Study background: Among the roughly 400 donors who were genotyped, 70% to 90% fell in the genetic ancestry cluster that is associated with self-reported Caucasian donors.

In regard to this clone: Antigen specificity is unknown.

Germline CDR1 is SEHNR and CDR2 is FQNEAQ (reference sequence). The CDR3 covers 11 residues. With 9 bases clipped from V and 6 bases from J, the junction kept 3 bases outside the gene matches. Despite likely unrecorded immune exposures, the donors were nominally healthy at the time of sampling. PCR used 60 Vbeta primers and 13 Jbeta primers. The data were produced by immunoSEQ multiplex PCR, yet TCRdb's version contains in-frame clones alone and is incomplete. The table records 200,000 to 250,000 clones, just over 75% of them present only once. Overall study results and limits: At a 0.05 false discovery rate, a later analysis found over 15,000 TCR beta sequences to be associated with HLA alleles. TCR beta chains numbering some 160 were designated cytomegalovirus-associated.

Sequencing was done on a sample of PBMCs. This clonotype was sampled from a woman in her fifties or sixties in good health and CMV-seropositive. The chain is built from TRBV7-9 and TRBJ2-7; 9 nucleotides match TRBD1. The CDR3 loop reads CASDRGSEQYF. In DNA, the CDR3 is TGTGCCAGTGACAGGGGGAGCGAGCAGTACTTC.